This record concerns one T cell receptor (beta chain) sequence. The data are from a study of blood T cell repertoires in COVID-19. Authors' data handling: Amplification of reference gene primers provided the estimated nucleated cell counts. TCRdb's copy holds only in-frame clones and misses some; the assay was immunoSEQ multiplex PCR. V and J calls and clone size are given by that table; D and trimming were obtained from the DNA. The repertoire includes around 260,000 clones, roughly 86% of them detected once, and 2.3% sits in the top ten. The sequencing sample was made of peripheral blood. The source is a woman aged 45-60 years with acute or convalescent COVID-19.

The CDR3 is CASGQGAVEQFF. In DNA, the CDR3 is TGTGCCAGCGGACAGGGGGCGGTTGAGCAGTTCTTC. This sequence joins TRBV12-3 or TRBV12-4 and TRBJ2-1; 11 nucleotides agree with TRBD1. V shed 8 bases and J 9 bases; nucleotides not matched to a gene: 3. This CDR3 comprises 12 residues.